This T cell receptor beta chain was documented in a study of blood T cell repertoires in COVID-19. Study at large: Sources were T cells, B-cell-depleted T cells, or PBMCs; the material itself was cDNA or gDNA.

Sequenced by immunoSEQ multiplex PCR; TCRdb stores in-frame clones only, minus some. This sample carries about 77,000 clones, 80% of them seen once, and the ten largest clones take under 5%. The germline V and J ends were trimmed by 3 bases and 4 bases, with 9 bases remaining between them. Germline CDR1 is MDHEN and CDR2 is SYDVKM. The CDR3 has 13 amino acids. This chain joins TRBV28 and TRBJ1-2; weak D call: TRBD1 (6 bases). This TCR was recovered from a woman in her 70s with acute or convalescent COVID-19. The sequencing sample was made of peripheral blood. Here the CDR3 reads CASSLGTSYGYTF. The CDR3 DNA follows: TGTGCCAGCAGTTTGGGGACATCCTATGGCTACACCTTC.